This T cell receptor (beta chain) emerged from a study of blood T cell dynamics during melanoma immunotherapy. Study-level findings and limits: Clones driving repertoire changes may be melanoma-specific or general immune activation.

Profiling relied on immunoSEQ multiplex PCR, and the TCRdb table lists in-frame clones only, not all of them. The sample has approximately 23,000 clones, roughly 90% seen once. Of note for this clone: Antigen specificity is unknown.

The sample's time point: pre-treatment baseline. Blood was drawn before treatment and at week 3 after checkpoint blockade. No patient had earlier systemic cancer treatment, concurrent immunosuppressants, or another active cancer. Germline-derived CDR1 and CDR2 are MRHNA and SNTAGT. Trimming left V 5 bases short and J 0 bases short, with 12 bases between. The CDR3 covers 15 residues. This receptor was taken from a human donor with melanoma. The gene calls are TRBV6-4 and TRBJ2-3, with D perhaps assigned TRBD1 or TRBD2 (5 bases each). Here the sequenced sample was blood, taken from a patient treated with checkpoint blockade. The DNA of the CDR3 is TGTGCCAGCAGTCGGGACGGTCAAAGCACAGATACGCAGTATTTT. Translated: CASSRDGQSTDTQYF.